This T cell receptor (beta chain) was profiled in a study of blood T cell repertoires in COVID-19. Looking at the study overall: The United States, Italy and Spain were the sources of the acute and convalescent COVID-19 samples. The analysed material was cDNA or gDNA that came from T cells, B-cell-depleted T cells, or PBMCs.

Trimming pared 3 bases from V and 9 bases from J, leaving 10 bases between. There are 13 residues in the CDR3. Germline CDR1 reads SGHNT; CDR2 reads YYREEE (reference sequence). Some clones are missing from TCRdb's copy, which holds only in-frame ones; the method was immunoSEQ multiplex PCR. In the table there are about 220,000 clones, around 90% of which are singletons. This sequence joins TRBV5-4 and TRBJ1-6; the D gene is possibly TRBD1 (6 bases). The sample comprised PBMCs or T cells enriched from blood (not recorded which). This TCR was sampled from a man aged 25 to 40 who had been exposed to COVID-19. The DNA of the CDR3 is TGTGCCAGCAGCTCGGACAGTTCTTCACCCCTCCACTTT. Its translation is CASSSDSSSPLHF.